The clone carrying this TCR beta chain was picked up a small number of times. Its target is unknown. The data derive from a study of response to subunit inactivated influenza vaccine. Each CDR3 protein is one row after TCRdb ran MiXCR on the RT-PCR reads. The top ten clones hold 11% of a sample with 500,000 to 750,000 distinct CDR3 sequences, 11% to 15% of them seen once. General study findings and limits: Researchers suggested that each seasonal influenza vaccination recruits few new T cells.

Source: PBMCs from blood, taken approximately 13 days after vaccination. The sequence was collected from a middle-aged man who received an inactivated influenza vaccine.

The CDR3 spells CASSYSIRRGNSYEQYF. CDR3 nucleotide sequence: TGTGCCAGCAGTTACTCGATCCGCAGAGGCAACTCCTACGAGCAGTACTTC. The chain couples TRBV6-2 or TRBV6-3 to TRBJ2-7; no definite D call. The CDR3 spans 17 residues. The germline V and J ends were trimmed by 0 bases and 0 bases, with 15 bases remaining between them. From germline, CDR1 is MNHEY and CDR2 SVGEGT.